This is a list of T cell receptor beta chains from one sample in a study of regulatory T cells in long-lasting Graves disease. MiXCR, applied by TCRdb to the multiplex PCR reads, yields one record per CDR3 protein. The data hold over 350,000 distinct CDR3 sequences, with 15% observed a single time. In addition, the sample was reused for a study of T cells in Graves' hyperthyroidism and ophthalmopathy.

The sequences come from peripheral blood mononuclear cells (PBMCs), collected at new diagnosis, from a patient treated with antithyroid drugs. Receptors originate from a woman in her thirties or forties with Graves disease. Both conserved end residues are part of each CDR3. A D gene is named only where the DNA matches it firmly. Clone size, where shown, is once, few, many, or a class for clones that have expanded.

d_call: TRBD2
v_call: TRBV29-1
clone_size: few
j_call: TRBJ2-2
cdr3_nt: TGCAGCGCAGGACTAGCGGGAGGGTTGTACACCGGGGAGCTGTTTTTT
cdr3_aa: CSAGLAGGLYTGELFF

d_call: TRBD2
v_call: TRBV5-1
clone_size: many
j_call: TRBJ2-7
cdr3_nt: TGCGCCAGCAGCTTACCGGGACTAGCGGGAAGTTGGTCCTACGAGCAGTACTTC
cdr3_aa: CASSLPGLAGSWSYEQYF

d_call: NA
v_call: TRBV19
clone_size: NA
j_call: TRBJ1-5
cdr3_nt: TGTGCCAGTAGCCCAACCCCTGACAGGCTCCAGGGCCGGAATCAGCCCCAGCATTTT
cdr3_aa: CASSPTPDRLQGRNQPQHF

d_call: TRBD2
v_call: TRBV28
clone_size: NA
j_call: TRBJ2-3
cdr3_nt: TGTGCCAGCAGTTTAACCGGACTAGCGGGAGTGTATACGCAGTATTTT
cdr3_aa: CASSLTGLAGVYTQYF

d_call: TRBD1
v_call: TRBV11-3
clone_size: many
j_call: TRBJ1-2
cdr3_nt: TGTGCCAGCAGCTTACGGACAGGGACGGTTGGCTACACCTTC
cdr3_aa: CASSLRTGTVGYTF

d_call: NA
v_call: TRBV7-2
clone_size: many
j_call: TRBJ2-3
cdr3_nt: TGTGCCAGCAGCTTAGTATCGGGGTTGGGCACAGATACGCAGTATTTT
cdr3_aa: CASSLVSGLGTDTQYF

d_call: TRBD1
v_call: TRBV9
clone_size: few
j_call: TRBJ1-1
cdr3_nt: TGTGCCAGCAGCCCTCAACAGGGGGCGATCACTGAAGCTTTCTTT
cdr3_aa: CASSPQQGAITEAFF

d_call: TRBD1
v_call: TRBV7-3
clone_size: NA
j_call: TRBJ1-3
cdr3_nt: TGTGCCAGCAGCTTGACAGGGCTTGGAAACACCATATATTTT
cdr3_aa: CASSLTGLGNTIYF

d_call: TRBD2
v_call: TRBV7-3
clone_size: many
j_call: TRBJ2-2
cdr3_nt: TGTGCCAGCAGCCCTAGCGGGAGGGCCGTCGGGGAGCTGTTTTTT
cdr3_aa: CASSPSGRAVGELFF

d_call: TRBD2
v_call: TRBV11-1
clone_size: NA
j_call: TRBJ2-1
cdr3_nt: TGTGCCAGCAGCGCCGGACTAGCGGGAACCCTCTACAATGAGCAGTTCTTC
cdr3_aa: CASSAGLAGTLYNEQFF

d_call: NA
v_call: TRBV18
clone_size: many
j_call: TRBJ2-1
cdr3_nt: TGTGCCAGCTCACCTTCCCCAGGGGCGGTGGGAAATGAGCAGTTCTTC
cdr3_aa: CASSPSPGAVGNEQFF

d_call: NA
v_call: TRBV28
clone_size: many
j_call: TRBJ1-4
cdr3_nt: TGTGCCAGCAGTTTACATGAAAAACTGTTTTTT
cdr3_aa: CASSLHEKLFF

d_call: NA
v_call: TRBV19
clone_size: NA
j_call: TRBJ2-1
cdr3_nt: TGTGCCAGTAGTATAGGTTCTAGCGTTGCAGGGGATGAGCAGTTCTTC
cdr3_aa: CASSIGSSVAGDEQFF

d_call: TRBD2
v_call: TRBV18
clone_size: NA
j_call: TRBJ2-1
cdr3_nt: TGTGCCAGCTCACCCGAGGGAGGGTATGAGCAGTTCTTC
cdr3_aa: CASSPEGGYEQFF

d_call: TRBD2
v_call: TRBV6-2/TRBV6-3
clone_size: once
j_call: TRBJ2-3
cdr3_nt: TGTGCCAGCAGTTTTCTAGCGGGAGTGATAGATACGCAGTATTTT
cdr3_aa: CASSFLAGVIDTQYF

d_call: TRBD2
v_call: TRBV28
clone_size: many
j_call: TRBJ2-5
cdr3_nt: TGTGCCAGCAGTCCTCTCGATCTAGCGGGAGGACAAGAGACCCAGTACTTC
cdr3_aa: CASSPLDLAGGQETQYF

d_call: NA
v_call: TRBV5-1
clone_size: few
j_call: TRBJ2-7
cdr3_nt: TGCGCCAGCAGCCCCCCTGGGGTTGGGAGGGAGCAGTACTTC
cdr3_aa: CASSPPGVGREQYF

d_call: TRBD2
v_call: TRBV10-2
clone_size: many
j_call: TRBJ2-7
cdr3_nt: TGCGCCAGCAATTCCGGGACTAGCGAAGAGCAGTACTTC
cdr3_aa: CASNSGTSEEQYF

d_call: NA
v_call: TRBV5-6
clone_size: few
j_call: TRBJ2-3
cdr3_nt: TGTGCCAGCAGCCGACCACCCGGGGATACGCAGTATTTT
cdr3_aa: CASSRPPGDTQYF

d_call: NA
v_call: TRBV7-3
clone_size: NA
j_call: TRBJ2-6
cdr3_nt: TGTGCCAGCAGCCCCCATGTCGGGTCTGGGGCCAACGTCCTGACTTTC
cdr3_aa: CASSPHVGSGANVLTF

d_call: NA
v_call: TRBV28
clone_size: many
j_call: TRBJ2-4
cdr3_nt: TGTGCCAGCAGTCCCGTAGGCGCCAGAGCCAAAAACATTCAGTACTTC
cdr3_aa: CASSPVGARAKNIQYF

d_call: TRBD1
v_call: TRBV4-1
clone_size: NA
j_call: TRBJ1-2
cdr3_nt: TGCGCCAGCAGCCAAGTAGGACGCCGGGACAGGGGGCAGGACTATGGCTACACCTTC
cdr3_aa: CASSQVGRRDRGQDYGYTF

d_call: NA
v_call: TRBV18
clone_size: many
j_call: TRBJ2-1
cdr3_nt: TGTGCCAGCTCACCAGTTCTAGGGGATGAGCAGTTCTTC
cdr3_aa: CASSPVLGDEQFF

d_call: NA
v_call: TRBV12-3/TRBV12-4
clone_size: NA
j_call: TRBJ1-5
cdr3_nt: TGTGCCAGCAGTTTTAAGGGACCCGGCAATCAGCCCCAGCATTTT
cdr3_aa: CASSFKGPGNQPQHF

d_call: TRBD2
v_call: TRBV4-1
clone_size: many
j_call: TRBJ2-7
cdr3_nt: TGCGCCAGCAGCCAAGCTAGCGGCCCCTCCTACGAGCAGTACTTC
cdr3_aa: CASSQASGPSYEQYF

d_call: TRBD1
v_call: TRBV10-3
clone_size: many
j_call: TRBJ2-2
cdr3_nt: TGTGCCACCGAAAACAGGGGGCCGAACACCGGGGAGCTGTTTTTT
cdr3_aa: CATENRGPNTGELFF

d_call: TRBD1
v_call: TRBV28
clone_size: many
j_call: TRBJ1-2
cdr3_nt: TGTGCCAGCAGGTTATCAGGGACAGGGGGCGAGGGCTACACCTTC
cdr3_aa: CASRLSGTGGEGYTF

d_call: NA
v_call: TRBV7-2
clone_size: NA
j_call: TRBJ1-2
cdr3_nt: TGTGCCAGCAGCCCTATTATGGCAGGAATCGGCTACACCTTC
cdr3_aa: CASSPIMAGIGYTF

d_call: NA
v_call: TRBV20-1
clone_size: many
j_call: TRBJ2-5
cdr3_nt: TGCAGTGCTAGTGTGACGGGAGATGAGCAAGAGACCCAGTACTTC
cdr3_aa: CSASVTGDEQETQYF

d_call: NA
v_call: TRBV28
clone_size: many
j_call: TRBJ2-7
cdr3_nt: TGTGCCAGCAGTCCGCAGACTCCACAGCAGTACTTC
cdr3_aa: CASSPQTPQQYF

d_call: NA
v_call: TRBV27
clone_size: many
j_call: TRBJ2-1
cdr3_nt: TGTGCCAGCAGTTTTTTGCTTGACAATGAGCAGTTCTTC
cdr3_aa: CASSFLLDNEQFF

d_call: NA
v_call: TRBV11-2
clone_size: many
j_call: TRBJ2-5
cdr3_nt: TGTGCCAGCAGCTTACAGCATCAAGAGACCCAGTACTTC
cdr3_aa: CASSLQHQETQYF

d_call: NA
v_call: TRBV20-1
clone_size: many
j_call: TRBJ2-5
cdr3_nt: TGCAGTGCTCTCCGGGACTCCCAAGAGACCCAGTACTTC
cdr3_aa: CSALRDSQETQYF

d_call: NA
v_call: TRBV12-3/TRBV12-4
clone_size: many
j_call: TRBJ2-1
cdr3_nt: TGTGCCAGCAGTTTTGGGGCGGTTCGGTTTGAGCAGTTCTTC
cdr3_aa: CASSFGAVRFEQFF

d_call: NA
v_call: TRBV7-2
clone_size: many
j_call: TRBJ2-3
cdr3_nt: TGTGCCAGCAGCTTCGGGGGTGGGCCATCTAGCACAGATACGCAGTATTTT
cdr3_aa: CASSFGGGPSSTDTQYF

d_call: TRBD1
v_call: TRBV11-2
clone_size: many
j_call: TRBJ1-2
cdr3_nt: TGTGCCAGCAGCGGGGGGACAGCCACATTCTATGGCTACACCTTC
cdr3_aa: CASSGGTATFYGYTF

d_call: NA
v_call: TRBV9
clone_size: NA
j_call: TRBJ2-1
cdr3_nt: TGTGCCAGCAGCTCAGGGGGGCAGGGGAACAATGAGCAGTTCTTC
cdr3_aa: CASSSGGQGNNEQFF

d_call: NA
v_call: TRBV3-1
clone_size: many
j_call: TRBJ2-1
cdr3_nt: TGTGCCAGCAGCCAAGCACTAGCCTACAATGAGCAGTTCTTC
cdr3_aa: CASSQALAYNEQFF

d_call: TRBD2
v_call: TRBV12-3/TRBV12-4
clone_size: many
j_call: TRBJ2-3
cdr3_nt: TGTGCCAGCAGTCCGGGACTAGCGGGGGACACAGATACGCAGTATTTT
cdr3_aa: CASSPGLAGDTDTQYF

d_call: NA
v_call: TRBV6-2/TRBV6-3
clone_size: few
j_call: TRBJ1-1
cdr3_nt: TGTGCCAGCAGTTCCCTAAGGGACACTGAAGCTTTCTTT
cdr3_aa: CASSSLRDTEAFF

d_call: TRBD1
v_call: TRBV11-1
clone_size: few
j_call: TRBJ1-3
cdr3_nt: TGTGCCAGCAGCACGCTAACGGGACAGGTTTTTGGAAACACCATATATTTT
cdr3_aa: CASSTLTGQVFGNTIYF

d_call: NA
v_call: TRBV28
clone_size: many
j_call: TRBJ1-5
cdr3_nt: TGTGCCAGCATCGACACGCCCAGGCAGCCCCAGCATTTT
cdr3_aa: CASIDTPRQPQHF

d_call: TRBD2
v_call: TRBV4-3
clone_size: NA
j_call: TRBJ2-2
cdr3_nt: TGCGCCAGCAGCCTTCAACTAGCGACCGGGGAGCTGTTTTTT
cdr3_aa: CASSLQLATGELFF

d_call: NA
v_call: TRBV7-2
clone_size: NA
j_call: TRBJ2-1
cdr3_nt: TGTGCCAGCAGCTACCCAGAACTTGAGCAGTTCTTC
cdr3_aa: CASSYPELEQFF

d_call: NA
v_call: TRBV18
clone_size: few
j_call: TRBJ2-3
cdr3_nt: TGTGCCAGCCGACCGACTAAGGGCACAGATACGCAGTATTTT
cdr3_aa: CASRPTKGTDTQYF

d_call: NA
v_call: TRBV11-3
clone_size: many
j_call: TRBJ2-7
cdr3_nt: TGTGCCAGCAGCTTCCCGGGCCTTTCCTACGAGCAGTACTTC
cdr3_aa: CASSFPGLSYEQYF

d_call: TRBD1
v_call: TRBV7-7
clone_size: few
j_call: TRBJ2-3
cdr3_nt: TGTGCTAGCAGCCCAGGGGGCCTATCTCGGGGCACAGATACGCAGTATTTT
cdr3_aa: CASSPGGLSRGTDTQYF

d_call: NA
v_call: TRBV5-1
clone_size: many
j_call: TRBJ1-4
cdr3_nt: TGCGCCAGCAGCTTGGACGGTGCAACTAATGAAAAACTGTTTTTT
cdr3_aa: CASSLDGATNEKLFF

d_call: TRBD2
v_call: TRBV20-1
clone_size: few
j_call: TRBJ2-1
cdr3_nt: TGCAGTGCTAGAGGGGGCCTAGCGGACTACAATGAGCAGTTCTTC
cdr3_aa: CSARGGLADYNEQFF

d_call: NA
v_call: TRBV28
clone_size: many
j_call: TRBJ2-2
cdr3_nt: TGTGCCAGCAGTGGCCCGTTCGGGTGGTCGAACACCGGGGAGCTGTTTTTT
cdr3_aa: CASSGPFGWSNTGELFF

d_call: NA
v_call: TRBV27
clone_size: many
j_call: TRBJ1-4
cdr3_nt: TGTGCCAGCAGTTTCGGGGGGCAGGTTGAAAAACTGTTTTTT
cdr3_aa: CASSFGGQVEKLFF